This T cell receptor beta chain emerged from a study of OX40 agonist ivuxolimab in advanced cancers. Study summary: Cohort: 75% to 90% men, mean age 60, aged roughly 20 to 79. People who had prior anti-PD-1, anti-PD-L1 or anti-CTLA-4 therapy could take part, and around 40% had some.

Peripheral blood came from all dose cohorts at three timepoints. As to this clone: Its antigen remains unknown.

The germline gives CDR1 SGHDT, CDR2 YYEEEE. The CDR3 is 15 residues long. Trimming took 2 bases from V and 8 from J, leaving 16 bases between them. Findings and limits, study-wide: By week 6 at 0.1 to 3.0 mg/kg, blood CD4+ and CD8+ T cells had expanded clonally.

Generated by immunoSEQ multiplex PCR, the TCRdb table keeps only in-frame clones and is missing some. Found here are 65,000 to 100,000 clones, about nine tenths of them singletons; the top ten hold 0.33%. This sample comprised CD4+ or CD8+ T cells sorted from blood, obtained in a trial of the OX40 agonist ivuxolimab. This TCR was sampled from an adult with an advanced solid tumor such as melanoma, head and neck, liver or kidney cancer. The rearrangement uses TRBV5-6 and TRBJ1-4; a weak D match, TRBD1 (6 bases). CDR3 bases: TGTGCCAGCAGCTTCGAGGGGGGGACGCAAGAAAAACTGTTTTTT. Translated, it gives CASSFEGGTQEKLFF.